The sequence of this T cell receptor (beta chain) was determined in a study of T cells in Graves' hyperthyroidism and ophthalmopathy. The source of the PBMCs was roughly 10 ml of fresh peripheral blood. The TCR beta CDR3 regions underwent amplification using RNA transcripts as the source. The HTBI set primed first-round TCR CDR3 RT-PCR. TCRdb processed the multiplex PCR reads anew with MiXCR; each CDR3 protein has one entry. Altogether 550,000 to 850,000 distinct CDR3 sequences are present, over 15% being singletons, with the ten largest covering 16%. The CDR3 is 19 residues long. With V trimmed by 1 base and J by 0 bases, 11 bases remained unmatched. Germline CDR1 LGHNT, CDR2 FRNRAP.

Material for sequencing was blood. This chain connects TRBV12-5 to TRBJ2-2, with 7 nucleotides matching TRBD1. The sequence was obtained from a woman aged 45-59 years with Graves' hyperthyroidism that later progressed to Graves' ophthalmopathy. In nucleotides, the CDR3 is TGTGCTAGTGGTTTGGCCATTACTGGGGGACAGTCGAACACCGGGGAGCTGTTTTTT. It encodes CASGLAITGGQSNTGELFF.